This T cell receptor (beta chain) is drawn from a study of blood T cell repertoires in COVID-19. At the level of the study: PBMCs, B-cell-depleted T cells, or T cells were the source of the cDNA or gDNA that made up the material.

Only in-frame clones appear in the TCRdb table, and some are missing; sequencing was by immunoSEQ multiplex PCR. The table records over 85,000 clones, 85% of them present only once. Sequenced: peripheral blood. The sequence was obtained from a man aged 60 to 75 with acute or convalescent COVID-19.

CDR3 nucleotide sequence: TGTGCCAGCAGTTTACAGCGGGGGAACACCGGGGAGCTGTTTTTT. Translation gives CASSLQRGNTGELFF. The chain is built from TRBV27 and TRBJ2-2; 7 nucleotides agree with TRBD2. With V trimmed by 2 bases and J by 1 base, 1 base remained unmatched. Germline V gives CDR1 MNHEY, CDR2 SMNVEV (reference sequence). The CDR3 length is 15 residues.